This is a list of T cell receptor beta chains from one sample in a study of graft-versus-host responses after intestinal transplantation. Clones were sequenced by immunoSEQ multiplex PCR, and TCRdb holds only the in-frame ones, with some missing. Among 110,000 to 150,000 clones, 80% to 95% were seen once, and the ten largest hold about 0.18%. Their cognate antigens are unknown. Source: unstimulated CD4+ T cells sorted from spleen or lymph node cells, taken before intestinal transplant. These receptors all stem from a human donor who received an intestinal transplant. The CDR3 runs from the conserved cysteine through the conserved F or W.

j_gene: TRBJ1-5
v_gene: TRBV7-2
CDR3aa: CASSLRGDQPQHF

j_gene: TRBJ2-7
v_gene: TRBV5-1
CDR3aa: CASLTVAYEQYF

j_gene: TRBJ1-5
v_gene: TRBV15
CDR3aa: CATSRDKRGAHQPQHF

j_gene: TRBJ1-2
v_gene: TRBV6-6
CDR3aa: CASSYRRAGGYTF

j_gene: TRBJ2-7
v_gene: TRBV19
CDR3aa: CASSIRDITYEQYF

j_gene: TRBJ1-3
v_gene: TRBV6-5
CDR3aa: CASSYAGDSGNTIYF

j_gene: TRBJ1-2
v_gene: TRBV5-6
CDR3aa: CASSFGQEVYGYTF

j_gene: TRBJ1-4
v_gene: TRBV29-1
CDR3aa: CSVGILGGNEKLFF

j_gene: TRBJ1-1
v_gene: TRBV7-3
CDR3aa: CASSPTMNTEAFF

j_gene: TRBJ2-1
v_gene: TRBV6-4
CDR3aa: CASSVDSAHNEQFF

j_gene: TRBJ2-5
v_gene: TRBV6-5
CDR3aa: CASSYSRAETQYF

j_gene: TRBJ2-3
v_gene: TRBV19
CDR3aa: CASSIGGHSSGDTQYF

j_gene: TRBJ2-7
v_gene: TRBV28
CDR3aa: CASRTGQPSSYEQYF

j_gene: TRBJ2-5
v_gene: TRBV10-3
CDR3aa: CATKDSFLQETQYF

j_gene: TRBJ2-3
v_gene: TRBV19
CDR3aa: CASSMGRFRTDTQYF

j_gene: TRBJ2-1
v_gene: TRBV4-2
CDR3aa: CASSQIGPTASVRPFF

j_gene: TRBJ1-3
v_gene: TRBV9
CDR3aa: CASSGTGSSGNTIYF

j_gene: TRBJ1-1
v_gene: TRBV27
CDR3aa: CASSLGGVPEAFF

j_gene: TRBJ1-4
v_gene: TRBV19
CDR3aa: CASSTISTVPNEKLFF

j_gene: TRBJ2-7
v_gene: TRBV25-1
CDR3aa: CASSAGFGYEQYF

j_gene: TRBJ1-1
v_gene: TRBV5-1
CDR3aa: CASSFRQPNTEAFF

j_gene: TRBJ1-6
v_gene: TRBV18
CDR3aa: CASSPLPWASYNSPLHF

j_gene: TRBJ2-7
v_gene: TRBV19
CDR3aa: CASSTRGQSHEQYF

j_gene: TRBJ1-2
v_gene: TRBV10-1
CDR3aa: CASSEVVEHNYGYTF

j_gene: TRBJ2-7
v_gene: TRBV5-1
CDR3aa: CASSLDSSKVYEQYF

j_gene: TRBJ2-1
v_gene: TRBV7-2
CDR3aa: CASSPTTGNEQFF

j_gene: TRBJ2-7
v_gene: TRBV11-1
CDR3aa: CASGRQESSYEQYF

j_gene: TRBJ2-7
v_gene: TRBV11-2
CDR3aa: CASSQALTSSYEQYF

j_gene: TRBJ2-2
v_gene: TRBV6-5
CDR3aa: CASSPLYGELFF

j_gene: TRBJ1-1
v_gene: TRBV11-2
CDR3aa: CASSLELGTEAFF

j_gene: TRBJ2-1
v_gene: TRBV27
CDR3aa: CASSLSGSGSNEQFF

j_gene: TRBJ2-2
v_gene: TRBV6-6
CDR3aa: CASSKGPPTGELFF

j_gene: TRBJ2-3
v_gene: TRBV29-1
CDR3aa: CSVEGDEFSGDTQYF

j_gene: TRBJ1-2
v_gene: TRBV6-6
CDR3aa: CASSTQGRIPTF

j_gene: TRBJ2-2
v_gene: TRBV5-4
CDR3aa: CASSLGLAGVPTGELFF

j_gene: TRBJ1-4
v_gene: TRBV28
CDR3aa: CASSKYLELFF

j_gene: TRBJ2-1
v_gene: TRBV5-4
CDR3aa: CASSLDAQQFF

j_gene: TRBJ2-7
v_gene: TRBV5-4
CDR3aa: CASSSFRDRGYEQYF

j_gene: TRBJ1-2
v_gene: TRBV9
CDR3aa: CASSVVPGSRSYGYTF

j_gene: TRBJ1-5
v_gene: TRBV7-2
CDR3aa: CASSLDRAGVQPQHF

j_gene: TRBJ1-1
v_gene: TRBV18
CDR3aa: CASSPLWGNTEAFF

j_gene: TRBJ2-1
v_gene: TRBV9
CDR3aa: CASSVRAGAPYNEQFF

j_gene: TRBJ2-1
v_gene: TRBV6-5
CDR3aa: CASSKPFLSEQFF

j_gene: TRBJ2-1
v_gene: TRBV6-4
CDR3aa: CASSDSLQQGWAYNEQFF

j_gene: TRBJ2-7
v_gene: TRBV28
CDR3aa: CASSHRTGGAEQYF

j_gene: TRBJ2-3
v_gene: TRBV7-8
CDR3aa: CASSLGLAGGTDTQYF

j_gene: TRBJ1-3
v_gene: TRBV2
CDR3aa: CASRLTGAGNTIYF

j_gene: TRBJ2-3
v_gene: TRBV28
CDR3aa: CASVEGPTPDTQYF

j_gene: TRBJ2-1
v_gene: TRBV28
CDR3aa: CASSSFSIGYNEQFF

j_gene: TRBJ2-4
v_gene: TRBV9
CDR3aa: CASSVGYIGFKNIQYF

j_gene: TRBJ2-3
v_gene: TRBV6-1
CDR3aa: CASGFRADTQYF

j_gene: TRBJ2-1
v_gene: TRBV7-9
CDR3aa: CASSPTGPSSYNEQFF

j_gene: TRBJ2-2
v_gene: TRBV5-1
CDR3aa: CASRAGTENTGELFF

j_gene: TRBJ1-5
v_gene: TRBV21-1
CDR3aa: CASHVQGGDQPQHF

j_gene: TRBJ2-7
v_gene: TRBV7-3
CDR3aa: CASSPQGGLGPYEQYF

j_gene: TRBJ2-1
v_gene: TRBV5-1
CDR3aa: CASSLTSGYNEQFF

j_gene: TRBJ1-2
v_gene: TRBV30
CDR3aa: CAWNEGQITF

j_gene: TRBJ2-7
v_gene: TRBV28
CDR3aa: CASSSGTGEQYF

j_gene: TRBJ1-1
v_gene: TRBV7-3
CDR3aa: CASSLIGGTAFF

j_gene: TRBJ2-2
v_gene: TRBV18
CDR3aa: CASFGTLANTGELFF